The 15 T cell receptor beta chains presented below share a single source sample, sequenced in a study of blood T cells in healthy people across ages. Primed by a sample-barcoded 5' primer and a J-beta primer mix, a second PCR proceeded for roughly 7 to 12 cycles. MiXCR was run by TCRdb on the 5' RACE reads, yielding one entry per CDR3 protein. Among fewer than 2,000,000 distinct CDR3 sequences, roughly 32% were seen once, and the ten largest hold 10% to 12%. The sample comprised blood. The receptors stem from a young woman in good health.

This chain joins TRBV7-2 and TRBJ1-5; 8 nucleotides match TRBD1. CDR3 length: 15 amino acids. Germline loops: CDR1 SGHTA, CDR2 FQGNSA. Trimming at V came to 5 bases and at J to 4 bases, leaving 7 bases not matched to a gene. This chain's CDR3 is CASSTETGENQPQHF. The CDR3, as DNA: TGTGCCAGCAGCACCGAGACAGGGGAGAATCAGCCCCAGCATTTT. Complete variable domain (other parts from reference TRBV7-2 and TRBJ1-5): GAGVSQSPSNKVTEKGKDVELRCDPISGHTALYWYRQSLGQGLEFLIYFQGNSAPDKSGLPSDRFSAERTGGSVSTLTIQRTQQEDSAVYLCASSTETGENQPQHFGDGTRLSIL.

With regard to this clonotype: A read error may produce the germline difference seen at one junction end. The gene calls are TRBV27 and TRBJ2-7, with D perhaps matching TRBD1 or TRBD2 (5 bases each). Germline V gene sequence: CDR1 MNHEY, CDR2 SMNVEV (reference sequence). CDR3 length: 16 residues. CDR3 region: CASGLGVGTNLLEQYF. The CDR3 coding sequence is TGTGCCAGCGGTTTGGGCGTTGGGACGAACCTCCTCGAGCAGTACTTC.

This clonotype was seen just once. An end of the junction does not agree with germline; a read error may underlie this. The rearrangement links TRBV3-1 to TRBJ2-5; unclear D gene. This CDR3 has 14 residues. CDR1 is LGHDT and CDR2 is YNNKEL in the germline V gene (reference sequence). The CDR3, as DNA: TGTGCCAGCAGCCAAGATCTCCGGAAAGAGGCCCAGTACTTC. The encoded protein is CASSQDLRKEAQYF.

The chain couples TRBV9 to TRBJ2-5, with D possibly matching TRBD1 (6 bases). CDR3 length equals 15 residues. Looked up from germline, CDR1 is SGDLS and CDR2 is YYNGEE. V was clipped by 0 bases and J by 11 bases, with 20 bases between them. CDR3 amino acids: CASSVGGQISYGQYF. CDR3 coding DNA: TGTGCCAGCAGCGTAGGCGGACAGATCTCCTACGGGCAGTACTTC.

The sample holds many counts of this clonotype. The chain recombines TRBV5-1 with TRBJ2-5, with TRBD2 identical over 7 bases. With V trimmed by 4 bases and J by 5 bases, 8 bases remained unmatched. The length of the CDR3 is 14 residues. CDR1 is SGHRS and CDR2 is YFSETQ in the germline V gene. In nucleotides, the CDR3 is TGCGCCAGCAGCAACTGGGGGGGAGCGGAGACCCAGTACTTC. It specifies CASSNWGGAETQYF.

The rearrangement links TRBV27 to TRBJ2-5; D is unresolved. Germline V CDR1 and CDR2: MNHEY, SMNVEV (reference sequence). The V end was cut by 3 bases, the J end by 4 bases, with 15 bases between. The CDR3 loop spans 15 amino acids. CDR3 protein: CASSFVSSRVETQYF. The CDR3 nucleotides read TGTGCCAGCAGTTTTGTTAGCTCTAGGGTAGAGACCCAGTACTTC.

The sample holds many counts of this clonotype. The rearrangement links TRBV18 to TRBJ2-1; 9 nucleotides align to TRBD2. Trimming cost V 4 bases and J 1 base; bases outside gene matches: 5. The CDR3 length is 16 residues. CDR1 is KGHSH and CDR2 is LQKENI in the germline V gene. CDR3: CASSRRAGGSYNEQFF. DNA for the CDR3: TGTGCCAGCTCACGAAGAGCGGGGGGTTCCTACAATGAGCAGTTCTTC.

This clonotype was seen a few times. CDR3 sequence (DNA): TGTGCCAGCAGCTCCCGGGCTCGGAGGGGGGGTTACAATGAGCAGTTCTTC. It translates to CASSSRARRGGYNEQFF. The chain recombines TRBV7-9 with TRBJ2-1; D perhaps matches TRBD2 (7 bases). CDR1 SEHNR and CDR2 FQNEAQ come from the germline V gene (reference sequence). CDR3 length: 17 residues. Trimming stripped 4 bases from V and 4 bases from J, with 20 bases between. Full variable domain (rest looked up from reference TRBV7-9 and TRBJ2-1): DTGVSQNPRHKITKRGQNVTFRCDPISEHNRLYWYRQTLGQGPEFLTYFQNEAQLEKSRLLSDRFSAERPKGSFSTLEIQRTEQGDSAMYLCASSSRARRGGYNEQFFGPGTRLTVL.

This clonotype was counted at least ten times. V usage is TRBV7-7 and J usage is TRBJ2-5; the D is unclear. The CDR3 totals 13 residues. V gave up 2 bases and J gave up 4 bases, with 8 bases separating them. Per germline, CDR1 SSHAT and CDR2 FNYEAQ (reference sequence). CDR3 nucleotide sequence: TGTGCCAGCAGCTTAAGATTGGGAGAGACCCAGTACTTC. Its protein product is CASSLRLGETQYF.

This clonotype showed up just a few times. J is TRBJ2-1 and V is TRBV9; perhaps D is TRBD1 or TRBD2 (5 bases each). The germline V gene has CDR1 SGDLS and CDR2 YYNGEE. V was trimmed by 4 bases and J by 0 bases, leaving 29 bases between them. The CDR3 has 21 residues. The CDR3 sequence is CASSPPQGKGTRLHSYNEQFF. CDR3 coding DNA: TGTGCCAGCAGCCCCCCCCAGGGCAAAGGGACCAGACTCCACTCCTACAATGAGCAGTTCTTC.

This clonotype came up many times. J is TRBJ2-1 and V is TRBV29-1; no reliable D call. The CDR3 runs 13 residues. Per the germline V gene, CDR1 is SQVTM and CDR2 is ANQGSEA. Trimming removed 7 bases at V and 3 bases at J, with 13 bases between. The CDR3 is CSATLENYNEQFF. The CDR3 nucleotides read TGCAGCGCCACGTTGGAAAACTACAATGAGCAGTTCTTC.

This clonotype was observed a handful of times. The chain uses TRBV27 and TRBJ2-1; D not certain. This CDR3 has 14 amino acids. V gave up 5 bases and J gave up 7 bases, with 15 bases separating them. CDR1 and CDR2 (germline): MNHEY, SMNVEV (reference sequence). As DNA, the CDR3 is TGTGCCAGCAGTACCCATGATATCGGGAATGAGCAGTTCTTC. Encoded protein: CASSTHDIGNEQFF.

This clonotype turned up a few times. The genes are TRBV20-1 and TRBJ2-1; TRBD2 aligns across 13 bases. Germline lookup yields CDR1 DFQATT and CDR2 SNEGSKA (reference sequence). After removal of 6 bases from V and 0 bases from J, the junction contained 11 bases not matched to a gene. CDR3 size: 18 residues. The CDR3: CSATRLAGGLSSYNEQFF. The CDR3, as DNA: TGCAGTGCGACACGACTAGCGGGGGGCCTCAGCTCCTACAATGAGCAGTTCTTC.

The CDR3 spells CASSRNRGMDGQFF. CDR3 DNA: TGCGCCAGCAGCAGAAACAGGGGGATGGATGGGCAGTTCTTC. The chain recombines TRBV5-1 with TRBJ2-1; 8 bases map to TRBD1. Trimming removed 4 bases from V and 12 bases from J; junction bases left unmatched: 12. This CDR3 is built from 14 residues. Germline values: CDR1 SGHRS, CDR2 YFSETQ.

This sequence joins TRBV27 and TRBJ1-1; perhaps TRBD1 as D (6 bases). The germline CDR1 and CDR2 sequences are MNHEY and SMNVEV (reference sequence). V was pared by 2 bases and J by 6 bases, with 19 bases between. This CDR3 has 16 residues. The chain's CDR3 is CASSLLLTQGMPEAFF. As DNA, the CDR3 is TGTGCCAGCAGTTTACTCCTCACGCAGGGGATGCCTGAAGCTTTCTTT.